Listed below are T cell receptor beta chains from one sample, sequenced in a study of blood T cells in healthy people across ages. In TCRdb, the 5' RACE reads were re-called with MiXCR into one record per CDR3 protein. Of around 1,500,000 distinct CDR3 sequences in the sample, around two fifths were seen once. The sequenced sample was blood. Receptor source: a woman between 18 and 30 years old in good health. Both conserved end residues are part of each CDR3. Each record gives: J gene, V gene, D gene, CDR3 length, clone size, CDR3 protein, CDR3 DNA. D genes are given only for firm matches. A clone size is listed for some rows: how often the clone was seen (once, few, many), or a class if it is expanded.

TRBJ1-2,TRBV10-3,NA,15,NA,CAINLDRFKLYGYTF,TGTGCCATCAACCTGGACAGATTTAAACTCTATGGCTACACCTTC
TRBJ2-3,TRBV21-1,NA,17,few,CASSFQQQGPLTDTQYF,TGTGCCAGCAGCTTCCAGCAACAGGGGCCACTCACAGATACGCAGTATTTT
TRBJ2-7,TRBV6-5,NA,10,NA,CASGEFEQYF,TGTGCCAGCGGAGAGTTCGAGCAGTACTTC
TRBJ2-1,TRBV5-1,TRBD2,17,NA,CASNKRGSAREYNEQFF,TGCGCCAGCAATAAGCGGGGCTCCGCAAGGGAATACAATGAGCAGTTCTTC
TRBJ2-3,TRBV10-3,TRBD2,18,few,CAISQGLAGAQFTDTQYF,TGTGCCATCAGCCAAGGACTAGCGGGGGCCCAGTTCACAGATACGCAGTATTTT
TRBJ1-6,TRBV4-1,NA,17,NA,CASSQDSSMGANSPLHF,TGCGCCAGCAGCCAAGATTCGAGCATGGGGGCCAATTCACCCCTCCACTTT
TRBJ1-5,TRBV11-1,NA,16,NA,CASSFGQGYSNQPQHF,TGTGCCAGCAGCTTCGGGCAGGGGTATAGCAATCAGCCCCAGCATTTT
TRBJ2-7,TRBV29-1,TRBD1,13,NA,CSVAGTVIDEQYF,TGCAGCGTAGCCGGGACAGTCATTGACGAGCAGTACTTC
TRBJ2-3,TRBV29-1,NA,14,NA,CSVEHTGSRDAQYF,TGCAGCGTAGAACATACAGGGTCGAGGGATGCGCAGTATTTT
TRBJ2-3,TRBV5-6,NA,16,few,CASSSPAGTRADTQYF,TGTGCCAGCAGCTCCCCCGCTGGGACGCGTGCAGATACGCAGTATTTT
TRBJ2-7,TRBV3-1,NA,15,few,CASSPRATVGYEQYF,TGTGCCAGCAGCCCAAGGGCAACAGTGGGGTACGAGCAGTACTTC
TRBJ2-1,TRBV12-3/TRBV12-4,NA,12,many,CASSPRGREQFF,TGTGCCAGCAGTCCTCGCGGCCGAGAGCAGTTCTTC
TRBJ2-1,TRBV5-1,TRBD2,16,NA,CASSWGLAGGLGEQFF,TGCGCCAGCAGCTGGGGACTAGCGGGGGGGCTTGGAGAGCAGTTCTTC
TRBJ1-5,TRBV27,TRBD1,16,many,CASSSKTGSPNQPQHF,TGTGCCAGCAGTTCCAAGACAGGGTCCCCAAATCAGCCCCAGCATTTT
TRBJ1-1,TRBV20-1,NA,13,NA,CSAEGGPGTEAFF,TGCAGTGCCGAGGGGGGGCCCGGCACTGAAGCTTTCTTT
TRBJ2-5,TRBV10-3,TRBD2,16,many,CAISGTSGRDQETQYF,TGTGCCATCAGTGGGACTAGCGGGAGGGACCAAGAGACCCAGTACTTC
TRBJ1-4,TRBV29-1,NA,12,NA,CSVESGDEKLFF,TGCAGCGTTGAGTCAGGGGATGAAAAACTGTTTTTT
TRBJ2-3,TRBV27,TRBD2,18,NA,CASSLSYPGGARTDTQYF,TGTGCCAGCAGTTTATCTTACCCCGGGGGGGCCCGCACAGATACGCAGTATTTT
TRBJ1-1,TRBV11-2,TRBD1,13,NA,CASSAQGATEAFF,TGTGCCAGCAGCGCCCAGGGGGCGACTGAAGCTTTCTTT
TRBJ2-1,TRBV4-3,NA,15,NA,CASSQGWEGGYEQFF,TGCGCCAGCAGCCAAGGCTGGGAAGGGGGATATGAGCAGTTCTTC
TRBJ2-3,TRBV5-1,NA,14,NA,CASSSVLASDTQYF,TGCGCCAGCAGCTCGGTACTAGCATCAGATACGCAGTATTTT
TRBJ2-2,TRBV12-3/TRBV12-4,TRBD1,15,NA,CASTRDRGLDGELFF,TGTGCCAGCACCAGGGACAGGGGGCTGGACGGGGAGCTGTTTTTT
TRBJ2-1,TRBV3-1,NA,12,NA,CASSQSAREQFF,TGTGCCAGCAGCCAATCAGCGAGAGAGCAGTTCTTC
TRBJ1-2,TRBV6-5,TRBD1,12,few,CASKRTGLGYTF,TGTGCCAGCAAAAGGACAGGGCTTGGCTACACCTTC
TRBJ1-2,TRBV28,NA,15,few,CASSQGPTGSYGYTF,TGTGCCAGCAGCCAGGGCCCGACAGGATCCTATGGCTACACCTTC
TRBJ1-6,TRBV9,TRBD1,16,NA,CASSPHRGPGKSPLHF,TGTGCCAGCAGCCCCCACAGGGGGCCTGGAAAGTCACCCCTCCACTTT
TRBJ2-7,TRBV27,TRBD1,15,NA,CANSITGGPTYEQYF,TGTGCCAACAGTATAACAGGGGGCCCAACCTACGAGCAGTACTTC
TRBJ2-1,TRBV20-1,NA,15,few,CSAGGSVESYNEQFF,TGCAGTGCTGGGGGTAGCGTCGAGTCCTACAATGAGCAGTTCTTC
TRBJ1-1,TRBV2,NA,15,few,CASSESGQPNTEAFF,TGTGCCAGCAGTGAATCGGGGCAGCCGAACACTGAAGCTTTCTTT
TRBJ1-6,TRBV3-1,TRBD1,16,NA,CASRKRGQQLNSPLHF,TGTGCCAGCAGAAAGAGGGGACAGCAACTTAATTCACCCCTCCACTTT
TRBJ2-5,TRBV29-1,NA,12,NA,CTAGGDQETQYF,TGCACCGCAGGGGGGGACCAGGAGACCCAGTACTTC
TRBJ2-1,TRBV12-3/TRBV12-4,TRBD1,14,NA,CASSPGQGDNEQFF,TGTGCCAGCAGCCCGGGACAGGGGGACAATGAGCAGTTCTTC
TRBJ2-7,TRBV6-5,NA,15,NA,CASSYSWVSQREQYF,TGTGCCAGCAGTTACTCGTGGGTCAGCCAGAGGGAGCAGTACTTC
TRBJ1-2,TRBV29-1,NA,17,few,CSAFHYRREVDNYGYTF,TGCAGCGCCTTCCACTATCGGCGGGAAGTTGACAACTATGGCTACACCTTC
TRBJ2-7,TRBV5-1,TRBD2,17,few,CASSLWASGGTSYEQYF,TGCGCCAGCAGCCTCTGGGCGAGCGGGGGTACTTCCTACGAGCAGTACTTC
TRBJ2-1,TRBV7-9,TRBD2,14,NA,CASSLTSGEPEQFF,TGTGCCAGCAGCCTGACTAGCGGGGAGCCTGAGCAGTTCTTC
TRBJ2-7,TRBV30,NA,16,many,CAWSVLGRARLYEQYF,TGTGCCTGGAGTGTATTAGGCCGGGCCAGACTCTACGAGCAGTACTTC
TRBJ1-2,TRBV7-8,TRBD1,14,NA,CASSLEQGADGYTF,TGTGCCAGCAGCTTAGAACAGGGGGCGGATGGCTACACCTTC
TRBJ2-7,TRBV20-1,NA,13,few,CSANGGKSYEQYF,TGCAGTGCAAACGGAGGGAAGTCCTACGAGCAGTACTTC
TRBJ2-3,TRBV5-1,NA,18,NA,CASSLAIPATAPPDTQYF,TGCGCCAGCAGCTTGGCGATCCCAGCGACTGCACCGCCAGATACGCAGTATTTT
TRBJ2-2,TRBV4-1,TRBD2,15,NA,CASSPRERGTGELFF,TGCGCCAGCAGCCCGAGGGAGCGGGGCACCGGGGAGCTGTTTTTT
TRBJ2-1,TRBV7-9,TRBD1,13,few,CASEDRPNNEQFF,TGTGCCAGCGAGGACAGGCCGAACAATGAGCAGTTCTTC
TRBJ2-7,TRBV12-3/TRBV12-4,NA,14,few,CASRRQGGSYEQYF,TGTGCCAGCAGACGACAGGGAGGGAGCTACGAGCAGTACTTC
TRBJ2-7,TRBV11-2,TRBD2,16,few,CASTQWGTSLSYEQYF,TGTGCCAGCACCCAGTGGGGGACTAGTCTCAGCTACGAGCAGTACTTC
TRBJ2-1,TRBV4-1,NA,16,many,CASSQGQLLSYNEQFF,TGCGCCAGCAGCCAAGGGCAGCTGCTCTCCTACAATGAGCAGTTCTTC
TRBJ2-3,TRBV28,TRBD2,17,few,CASSLPTSGVMYDTQYF,TGTGCCAGCAGTTTACCGACTAGCGGGGTTATGTATGATACGCAGTATTTT
TRBJ2-1,TRBV12-3/TRBV12-4,TRBD2,16,many,CASSLGGRATYNEQFF,TGTGCCAGCAGTTTGGGCGGGAGGGCTACCTACAATGAGCAGTTCTTC
TRBJ1-2,TRBV30,NA,12,NA,CAWAGVWNGYTF,TGTGCCTGGGCAGGGGTTTGGAATGGCTACACCTTC
TRBJ2-3,TRBV6-2/TRBV6-3,TRBD2,14,NA,CASSTGLVSDTQYF,TGTGCCAGCAGTACCGGACTAGTCTCAGATACGCAGTATTTT
TRBJ2-7,TRBV12-3/TRBV12-4,TRBD2,14,NA,CASSFMASGYEQYF,TGTGCCAGCAGTTTTATGGCTAGCGGCTACGAGCAGTACTTC
TRBJ1-4,TRBV28,TRBD1,15,NA,CASSPPGGFGEKLFF,TGTGCCAGCAGTCCCCCAGGGGGCTTTGGTGAAAAACTGTTTTTT
TRBJ2-5,TRBV20-1,NA,14,NA,CSARRMEERETQYF,TGCAGTGCTAGAAGAATGGAGGAACGGGAGACCCAGTACTTC
TRBJ2-7,TRBV21-1,NA,13,few,CASRLAGWYEQYF,TGTGCCAGCCGGCTAGCGGGATGGTACGAGCAGTACTTC
TRBJ1-2,TRBV4-1,TRBD1,16,NA,CASSQDGTGGNNGYTF,TGCGCCAGCAGCCAAGACGGGACAGGGGGCAATAATGGCTACACCTTC